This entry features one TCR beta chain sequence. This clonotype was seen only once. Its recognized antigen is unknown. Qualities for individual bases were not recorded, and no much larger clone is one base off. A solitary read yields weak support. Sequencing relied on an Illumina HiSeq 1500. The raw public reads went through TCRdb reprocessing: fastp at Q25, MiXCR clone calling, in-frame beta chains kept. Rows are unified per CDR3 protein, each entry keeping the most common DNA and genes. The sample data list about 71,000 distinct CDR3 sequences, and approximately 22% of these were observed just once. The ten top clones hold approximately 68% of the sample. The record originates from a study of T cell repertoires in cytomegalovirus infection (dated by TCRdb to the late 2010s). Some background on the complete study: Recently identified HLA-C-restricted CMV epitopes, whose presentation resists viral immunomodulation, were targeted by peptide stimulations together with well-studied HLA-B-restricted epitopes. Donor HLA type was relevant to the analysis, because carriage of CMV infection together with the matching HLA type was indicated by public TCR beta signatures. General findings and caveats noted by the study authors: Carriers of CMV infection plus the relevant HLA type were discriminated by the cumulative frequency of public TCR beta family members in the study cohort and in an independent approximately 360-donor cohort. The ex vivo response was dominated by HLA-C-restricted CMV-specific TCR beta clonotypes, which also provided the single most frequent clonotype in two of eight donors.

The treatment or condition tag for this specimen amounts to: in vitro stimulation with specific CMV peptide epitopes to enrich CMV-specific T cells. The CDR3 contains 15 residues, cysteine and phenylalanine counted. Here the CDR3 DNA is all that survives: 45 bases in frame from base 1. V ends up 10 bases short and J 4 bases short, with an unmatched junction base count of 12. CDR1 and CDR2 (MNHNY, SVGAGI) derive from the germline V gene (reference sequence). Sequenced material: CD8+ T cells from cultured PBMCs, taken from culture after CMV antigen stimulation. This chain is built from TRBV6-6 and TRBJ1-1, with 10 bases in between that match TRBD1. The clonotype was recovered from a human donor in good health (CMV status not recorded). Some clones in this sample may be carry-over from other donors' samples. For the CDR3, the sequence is CAITGTGDAGTEAFF. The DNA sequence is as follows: TGTGCCATCACCGGGACAGGGGATGCTGGCACTGAAGCTTTCTTT.